These 6 T cell receptor beta chains were all obtained from the same sample, sequenced in a study of T cell responses to AZD1222 COVID-19 vaccine (dated by TCRdb to the early 2020s). The time point label corresponds to: about 28 days (+/-7) after the second vaccine dose. The method behind the library was the immunoSEQ multiplex PCR assay. In TCRdb, the immuneACCESS table is reduced to in-frame sequences with V and J assigned. These tables do not hold every clone; where another copy was compared, an unresolved V gene accounts for under half, and the others remain unexplained. The sample table records over 150,000 clones; approximately 87% of these occur just once. 4% to 4.5% of the sample is taken by the ten largest. This specimen was peripheral blood, taken 28 days after the second AZD1222 dose. These receptors were collected from an adult who received the AZD1222 COVID-19 vaccine.

V usage is TRBV10-3 and J usage is TRBJ1-1; a possible D gene is TRBD1 (5 bases). V was pared by 8 bases and J by 1 base, with 20 bases between. The CDR3 spans 16 residues. Germline CDR1 reads ENHRY; CDR2 reads SYGVKD. CDR3 nucleotides: TGTGCCATCGGTTTCGTTCGGGACGGAGGGAACACTGAAGCTTTCTTT. This translates into CAIGFVRDGGNTEAFF.

This clone has only a few counts. The genes are TRBV11-2 and TRBJ1-2; possible D gene TRBD1, 5 bases. Germline V lookup: CDR1 SGHAT, CDR2 FQNNGV. CDR3 length: 15 amino acids. Trimming stripped 0 bases from V and 3 bases from J, with 11 bases between. The CDR3 protein is CASSLEILGDYGYTF. Here the CDR3 DNA reads TGTGCCAGCAGCTTAGAAATACTAGGGGACTATGGCTACACCTTC.

V and J are TRBV6-5 and TRBJ2-2; D unresolved. The V end lost 4 bases, the J end lost 6 bases, and 18 bases lay between the germline ends. Germline CDR1 is MNHEY and CDR2 is SVGAGI. This CDR3 is built from 16 residues. DNA of the CDR3: TGTGCCAGCAGTTTCGGGTTGCCCCTGGTTGCCGGGGAGCTGTTTTTT. Amino acids: CASSFGLPLVAGELFF.

J is TRBJ1-3 and V is TRBV5-1; 9 nucleotides align to TRBD1. The V gene's germline CDR1 is SGHRS and CDR2 YFSETQ. Germline trimming cut 3 bases from V and 7 bases from J; bases unmatched to any gene: 8. CDR3 length equals 15 residues. The CDR3 loop is CASSSGGTGLNTIYF. DNA for the CDR3: TGCGCCAGCAGCTCCGGGGGGACAGGGTTGAACACCATATATTTT.

This clone was counted once. This chain uses TRBV4-2 with TRBJ1-6; 9 bases match TRBD1. J was trimmed by 10 bases and V by 0 bases; bases with no gene match: 7. CDR3 length equals 16 residues. Germline lookup yields CDR1 LGHNA and CDR2 YNFKEQ. The CDR3, as DNA: TGTGCCAGCAGCCAAGATTGGGGACAGGGTAGGTCACCCCTCCACTTT. Encoded protein: CASSQDWGQGRSPLHF.

The chain combines TRBV11-2 with TRBJ2-7; D might be TRBD1 or TRBD2, each matching 5 bases. The CDR3 is 14 residues long. V gave up 10 bases and J gave up 5 bases, with 21 bases separating them. Germline V gene lookup returns CDR1 SGHAT and CDR2 FQNNGV. The CDR3 here is CATTFGDHRNEQYF. The DNA for the CDR3 is TGTGCCACCACATTTGGGGACCATCGCAACGAGCAGTACTTC. Drawing the rest from reference TRBV11-2 and TRBJ2-7, the complete variable domain is EAGVAQSPRYKIIEKRQSVAFWCNPISGHATLYWYQQILGQGPKLLIQFQNNGVVDDSQLPKDRFSAERLKGVDSTLKIQPAKLEDSAVYLCATTFGDHRNEQYFGPGTRLTVT.